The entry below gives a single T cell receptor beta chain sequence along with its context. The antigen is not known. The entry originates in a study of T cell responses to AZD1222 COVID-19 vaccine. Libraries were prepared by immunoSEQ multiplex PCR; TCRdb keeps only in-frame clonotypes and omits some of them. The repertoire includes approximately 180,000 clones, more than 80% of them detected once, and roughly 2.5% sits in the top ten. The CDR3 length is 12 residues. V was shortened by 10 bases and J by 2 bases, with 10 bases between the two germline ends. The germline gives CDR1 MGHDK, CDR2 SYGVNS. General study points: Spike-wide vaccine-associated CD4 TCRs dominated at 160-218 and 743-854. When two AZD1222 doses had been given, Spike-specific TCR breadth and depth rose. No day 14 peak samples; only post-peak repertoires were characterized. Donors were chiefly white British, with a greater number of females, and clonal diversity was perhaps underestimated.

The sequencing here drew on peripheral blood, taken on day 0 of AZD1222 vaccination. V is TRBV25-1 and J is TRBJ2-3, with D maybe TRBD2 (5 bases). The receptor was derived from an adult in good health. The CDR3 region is CATAEITDTQYF. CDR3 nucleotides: TGTGCCACAGCGGAGATCACAGATACGCAGTATTTT.